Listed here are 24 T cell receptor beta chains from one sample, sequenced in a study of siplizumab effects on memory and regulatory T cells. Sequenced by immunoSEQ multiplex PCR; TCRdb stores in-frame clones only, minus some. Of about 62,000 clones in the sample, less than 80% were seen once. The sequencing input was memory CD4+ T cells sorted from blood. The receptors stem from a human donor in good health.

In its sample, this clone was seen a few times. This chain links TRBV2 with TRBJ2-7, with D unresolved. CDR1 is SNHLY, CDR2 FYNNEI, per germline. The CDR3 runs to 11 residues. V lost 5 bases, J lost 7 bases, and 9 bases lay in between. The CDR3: CASSLKVEQYF. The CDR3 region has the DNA TGTGCCAGCAGTCTCAAGGTAGAGCAGTACTTC.

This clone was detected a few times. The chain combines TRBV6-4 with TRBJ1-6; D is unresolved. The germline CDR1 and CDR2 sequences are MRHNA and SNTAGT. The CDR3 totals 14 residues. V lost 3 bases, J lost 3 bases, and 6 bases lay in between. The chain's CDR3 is CASSEEGYNSPLHF. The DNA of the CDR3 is TGTGCCAGCAGTGAGGAGGGCTATAATTCACCCCTCCACTTT.

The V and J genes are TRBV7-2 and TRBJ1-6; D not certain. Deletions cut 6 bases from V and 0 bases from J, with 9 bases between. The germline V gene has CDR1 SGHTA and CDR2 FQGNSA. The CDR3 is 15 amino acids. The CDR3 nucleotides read TGTGCCAGCAGAACAGAGATCTCCTATAATTCACCCCTCCACTTT. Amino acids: CASRTEISYNSPLHF.

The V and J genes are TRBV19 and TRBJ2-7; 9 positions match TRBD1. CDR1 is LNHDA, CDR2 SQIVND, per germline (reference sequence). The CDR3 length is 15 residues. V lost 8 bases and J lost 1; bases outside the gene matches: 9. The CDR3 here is CASCATGTGSYEQYF. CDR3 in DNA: TGTGCCAGTTGTGCGACCGGGACAGGGTCCTACGAGCAGTACTTC.

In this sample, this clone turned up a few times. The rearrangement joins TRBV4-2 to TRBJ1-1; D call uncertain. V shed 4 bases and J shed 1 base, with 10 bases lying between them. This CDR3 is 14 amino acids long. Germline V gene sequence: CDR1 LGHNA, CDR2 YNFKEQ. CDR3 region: CASSPRLGNTEAFF. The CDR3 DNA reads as TGTGCCAGCAGCCCTCGACTGGGGAACACTGAAGCTTTCTTT.

CDR3 sequence: CAWSSGLAGGFTDTQYF. The DNA for the CDR3 is TGTGCCTGGAGTTCGGGACTAGCGGGGGGGTTCACAGATACGCAGTATTTT. The gene calls are TRBV30 and TRBJ2-3, with TRBD2 matching over 16 bases. The CDR3 is 17 residues long. The V gene end was trimmed by 2 bases and the J gene end by 2 bases; junction bases not matched to a gene: 4. Germline lookup yields CDR1 GTSNPN and CDR2 SVGIG (reference sequence).

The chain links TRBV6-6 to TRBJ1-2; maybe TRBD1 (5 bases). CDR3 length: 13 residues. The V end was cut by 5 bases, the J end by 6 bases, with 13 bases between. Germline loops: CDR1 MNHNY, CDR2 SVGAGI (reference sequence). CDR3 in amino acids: CASSHQGSNGYTF. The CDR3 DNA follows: TGTGCCAGCAGTCATCAGGGATCAAATGGCTACACCTTC.

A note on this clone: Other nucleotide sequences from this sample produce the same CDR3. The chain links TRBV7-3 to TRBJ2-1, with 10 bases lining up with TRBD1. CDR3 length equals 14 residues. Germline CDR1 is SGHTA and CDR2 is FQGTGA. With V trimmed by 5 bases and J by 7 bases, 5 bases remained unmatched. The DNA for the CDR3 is TGTGCCAGCAGCCGTGACAGGGGGCCTAATGAGCAGTTCTTC. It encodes CASSRDRGPNEQFF. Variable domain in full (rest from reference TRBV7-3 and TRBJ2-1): GAGVSQTPSNKVTEKGKYVELRCDPISGHTALYWYRQSLGQGPEFLIYFQGTGAADDSGLPNDRFFAVRPEGSVSTLKIQRTERGDSAVYLCASSRDRGPNEQFFGPGTRLTVL.

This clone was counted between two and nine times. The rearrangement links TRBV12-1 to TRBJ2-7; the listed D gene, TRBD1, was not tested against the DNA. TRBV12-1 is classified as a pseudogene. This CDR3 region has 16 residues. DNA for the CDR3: TGTGCCAGCCTCTTTCTTGGATCTTACAGGGGCTACGAGCAGTACTTC. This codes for CASLFLGSYRGYEQYF.

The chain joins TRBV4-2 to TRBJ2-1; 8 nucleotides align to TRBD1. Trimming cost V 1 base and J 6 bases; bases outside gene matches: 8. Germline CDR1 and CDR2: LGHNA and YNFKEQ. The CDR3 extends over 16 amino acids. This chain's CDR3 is CASSQGDRGIGNEQFF. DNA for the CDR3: TGTGCCAGCAGCCAAGGAGACAGGGGAATCGGCAATGAGCAGTTCTTC.

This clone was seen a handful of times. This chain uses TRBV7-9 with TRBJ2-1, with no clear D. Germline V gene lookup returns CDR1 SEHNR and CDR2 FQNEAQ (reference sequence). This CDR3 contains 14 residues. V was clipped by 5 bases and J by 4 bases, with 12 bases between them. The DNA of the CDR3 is TGTGCCAGCAGCGGGCCCCCATTTTACAATGAGCAGTTCTTC. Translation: CASSGPPFYNEQFF.

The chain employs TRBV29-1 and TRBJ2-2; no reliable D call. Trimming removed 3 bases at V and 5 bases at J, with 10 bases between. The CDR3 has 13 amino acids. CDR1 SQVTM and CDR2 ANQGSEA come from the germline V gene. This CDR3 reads CSVDSRQTGELFF. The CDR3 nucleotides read TGCAGCGTTGATTCGCGGCAGACCGGGGAGCTGTTTTTT.

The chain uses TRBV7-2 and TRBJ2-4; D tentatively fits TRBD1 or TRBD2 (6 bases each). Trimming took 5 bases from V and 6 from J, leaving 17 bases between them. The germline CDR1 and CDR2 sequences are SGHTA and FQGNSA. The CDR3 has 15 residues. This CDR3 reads CASSLRGGHLNIQYF. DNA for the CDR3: TGTGCCAGCAGCCTCAGAGGGGGGCATTTAAACATTCAGTACTTC.

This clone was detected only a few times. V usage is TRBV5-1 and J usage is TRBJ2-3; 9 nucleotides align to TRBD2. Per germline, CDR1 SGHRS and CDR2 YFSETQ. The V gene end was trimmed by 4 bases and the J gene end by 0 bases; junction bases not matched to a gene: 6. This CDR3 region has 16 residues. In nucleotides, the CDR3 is TGCGCCAGCAGCAGGACGACTAGCGGTAGCACAGATACGCAGTATTTT. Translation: CASSRTTSGSTDTQYF.

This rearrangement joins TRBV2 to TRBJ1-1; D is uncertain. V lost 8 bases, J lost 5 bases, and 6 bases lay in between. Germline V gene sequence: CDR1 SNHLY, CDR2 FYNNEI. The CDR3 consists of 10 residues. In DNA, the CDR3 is TGTGCCAGCTTGCGGACTGAAGCTTTCTTT. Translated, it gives CASLRTEAFF. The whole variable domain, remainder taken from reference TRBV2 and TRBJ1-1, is EPEVTQTPSHQVTQMGQEVILRCVPISNHLYFYWYRQILGQKVEFLVSFYNNEISEKSEIFDDQFSVERPDGSNFTLKIRSTKLEDSAMYFCASLRTEAFFGQGTRLTVV.

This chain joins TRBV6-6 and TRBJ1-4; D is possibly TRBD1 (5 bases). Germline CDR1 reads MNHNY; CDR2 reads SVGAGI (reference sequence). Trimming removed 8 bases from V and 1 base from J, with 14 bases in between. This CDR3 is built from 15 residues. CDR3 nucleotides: TGTGCCAGCGCACTGAACCAGGGAACTAATGAAAAACTGTTTTTT. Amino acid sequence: CASALNQGTNEKLFF.

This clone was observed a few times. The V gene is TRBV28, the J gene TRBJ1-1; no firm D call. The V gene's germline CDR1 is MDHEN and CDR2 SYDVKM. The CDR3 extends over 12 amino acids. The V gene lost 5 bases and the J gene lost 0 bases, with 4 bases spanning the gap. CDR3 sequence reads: CASSLLNTEAFF. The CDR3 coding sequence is TGTGCCAGCAGTCTGCTGAACACTGAAGCTTTCTTT.

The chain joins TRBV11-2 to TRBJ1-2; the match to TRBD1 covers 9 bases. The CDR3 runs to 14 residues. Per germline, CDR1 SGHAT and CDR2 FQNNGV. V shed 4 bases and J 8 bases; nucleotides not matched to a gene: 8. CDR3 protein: CASSSNRGLSGYTF. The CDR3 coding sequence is TGTGCCAGCAGCTCGAACAGGGGGCTGAGCGGCTACACCTTC.

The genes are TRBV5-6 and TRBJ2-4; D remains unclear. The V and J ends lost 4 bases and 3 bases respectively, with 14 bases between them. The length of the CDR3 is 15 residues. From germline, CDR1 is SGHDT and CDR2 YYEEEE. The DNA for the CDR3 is TGTGCCAGCAGCCCAACCGCATTATTCAAAAACATTCAGTACTTC. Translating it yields CASSPTALFKNIQYF.

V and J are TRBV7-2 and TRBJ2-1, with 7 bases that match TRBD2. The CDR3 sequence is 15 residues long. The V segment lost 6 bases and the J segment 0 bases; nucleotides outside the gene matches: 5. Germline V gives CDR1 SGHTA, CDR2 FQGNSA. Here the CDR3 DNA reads TGTGCCAGCAGGGCCGGGACTAACTCCTACAATGAGCAGTTCTTC. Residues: CASRAGTNSYNEQFF.

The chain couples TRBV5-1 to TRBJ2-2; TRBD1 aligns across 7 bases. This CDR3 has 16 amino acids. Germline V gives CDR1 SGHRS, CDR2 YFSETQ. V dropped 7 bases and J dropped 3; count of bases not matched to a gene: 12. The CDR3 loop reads CASVSTVGGHTGELFF. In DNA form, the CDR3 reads TGCGCCAGCGTGAGCACCGTAGGGGGCCACACCGGGGAGCTGTTTTTT.

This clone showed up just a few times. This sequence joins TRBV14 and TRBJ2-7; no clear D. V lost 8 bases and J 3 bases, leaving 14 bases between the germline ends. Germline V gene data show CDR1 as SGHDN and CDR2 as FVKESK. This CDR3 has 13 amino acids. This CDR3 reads CASSRLVGYEQYF. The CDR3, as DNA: TGTGCCAGCTCCAGGTTAGTCGGCTACGAGCAGTACTTC.

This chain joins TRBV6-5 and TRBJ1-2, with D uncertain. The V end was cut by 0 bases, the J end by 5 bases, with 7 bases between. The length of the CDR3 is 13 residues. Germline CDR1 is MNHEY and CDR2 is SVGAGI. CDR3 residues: CASSYSLSYGYTF. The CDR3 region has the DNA TGTGCCAGCAGTTACTCATTGAGTTATGGCTACACCTTC.

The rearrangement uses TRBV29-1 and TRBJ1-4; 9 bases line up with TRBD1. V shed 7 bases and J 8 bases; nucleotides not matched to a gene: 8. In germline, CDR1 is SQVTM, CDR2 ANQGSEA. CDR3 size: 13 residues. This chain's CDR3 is CSGLQGAGEKLFF. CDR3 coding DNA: TGCAGCGGCCTACAGGGGGCAGGGGAAAAACTGTTTTTT.